The entry that follows covers one TCR beta chain sequence. This clonotype was seen only a few times. It lacks a known antigen. No much larger clone is present one base from it, and per-base qualities are unavailable. Interpreted using the paper, the time point label stands for: healthy volunteer bleed at 6 weeks. Unfractionated whole blood was collected in Tempus Blood RNA tubes, and total RNA was extracted from that blood. As TCR sequencing controls, five healthy volunteers were used, with blood taken at day 0, 2 weeks and 6 weeks. Libraries came from RACE. For sequencing, a NextSeq 500 was employed. During library preparation, unique molecular identifiers were attached to individual cDNA molecules so that TCRs could be counted quantitatively and reproducibly. The published analysis was carried out like this. A median of around 100,000 TCRs per sample was observed, with a range of about 20,000 to 690,600. The Decombinator software suite was used to annotate the V, J and CDR3 of the TCR reads. Every sample was subsampled to the same number of TCRs (28,000) for the PS versus PT1 abundance plots. TCRs were defined as expanded if absent before sensitization and observed at least eight times at the 2-week time point. TCRdb reanalyzed the raw reads on its own, using fastp at Q25 for trimming and MiXCR for clone calling, and kept in-frame beta chains. When rows share a CDR3 protein, they turn into one entry using the most common DNA and genes. These V and J calls originate from TCRdb's pipeline instead of the authors' own analysis. The sample has about 79,000 distinct CDR3 sequences on record, roughly 8.6% of them singletons. The ten largest account for around 1.4% of the sample.

The sample comes from a study of human T cells and chemical hapten exposure (dated by TCRdb to the early 2020s). With regard to the full study: Libraries were combined into a pool for sequencing, and differences in TCR yield between samples came mainly from small differences in library volumes within the pool. This study followed changes in the peripheral blood TCR repertoire in vivo during primary and secondary sensitization of alopecia patients to the hapten diphenylcyclopropenone (DPC). From each blood RNA sample, both TCR alpha and TCR beta chains were sequenced. Study-wide conclusions, independent of this receptor: No change with DPC sensitization was found in the number of TCRs above 1 in 1000 frequency, and no evidence of global repertoire structure alterations was found. After repeated subsampling, the strength of the expansion versus patch-test correlation and the threshold at which it became significant changed.

The germline V gene encodes CDR1 SGHAT and CDR2 FQNNGV. Trimming takes 1 base from V and 4 bases from J, and the germline ends sit 13 bases apart. The CDR3 sequence holds 16 residues, the cysteine and phenylalanine included. Only the CDR3 region is kept as DNA, spanning 48 bases read in frame from base 1. The chain employs TRBV11-2 and TRBJ1-4; the best D guess is TRBD1, with 5 bases matching. The clonotype comes from a male donor in good health. Some clones in this sample may be carry-over from other donors' samples. The sample comprised whole blood. The CDR3 region: CASSLGRGRGNEKLFF. The nucleotide sequence is given as TGTGCCAGCAGCTTAGGCCGGGGGAGGGGTAATGAAAAACTGTTTTTT.